What follows is one T cell receptor (beta chain) and its context. This clonotype was detected many times. Its antigen is unknown. Per-base quality was not reported, and no clone a single base away is much larger than it. This specimen comes from a study of Graves' ophthalmopathy and Graves' hyperthyroidism (dated by TCRdb to 2016 to 2019). With respect to the entire study: Peripheral blood was collected before any treatment was given, at the time of initial diagnosis. The 100 or so discovery patients were randomly divided into training and test sets at a 7:3 ratio. An independent validation cohort comprised some 19 hyperthyroidism patients and around 16 patients who later progressed from hyperthyroidism to ophthalmopathy. TCR beta repertoire signatures were used to distinguish Graves' ophthalmopathy from Graves' hyperthyroidism and to predict progression to ophthalmopathy. After sampling, hyperthyroidism patients received methimazole starting at 30 mg daily, and ophthalmopathy patients received high-dose intravenous methylprednisolone. To explore V-J signatures distinguishing ophthalmopathy from hyperthyroidism, a discovery set of around 97 patients (roughly 45 ophthalmopathy, about 57 stable hyperthyroidism) was enrolled. In over five hyperthyroidism patients, T-cell repertoires of thyroid tissue and blood were compared. In total, 135 blood samples were TCR-sequenced: under 45 ophthalmopathy, approximately 75 hyperthyroidism and about 17 hyperthyroidism-to-ophthalmopathy patients. Study-wide conclusions, independent of this receptor: In validation, the model predicted ophthalmopathy progression with 55% to 71% sensitivity and less than 80% specificity; roughly 11 predicted patients were CT-confirmed with GO in a median of around 6 months. The 13-signature model separated ophthalmopathy from stable hyperthyroidism with approximately 85% sensitivity and approximately 81% specificity in cross-validation, and 80%/75% in the test set. Most of the expanded thyroid clonotypes with a frequency above 0.001 were also detected in blood, and it was suggested that the thyroid immune response may be reflected by blood repertoires. Sample size was not predetermined statistically, and investigators were not blinded to group allocation.

TCR beta CDR3 regions were amplified from RNA transcripts for repertoire sequencing. A first-round RT-PCR used HTBI primers with the Qiagen OneStep RT-PCR kit, followed by a second-round multiplex PCR, size selection and purification. Libraries were sequenced on an Illumina HiSeq2000 using paired-end 100 bp reads. The authors' analysis ran thus. SOAPnuke was used for read processing, and reads with adapters, uncalled bases, a mean Phred below 15, or no exact constant-primer or identifier match were discarded. High-quality paired reads were merged with COPE v1.2.5. Clonotypes were defined as unique nucleotide sequences and were aligned to IMGT TRB V, D and J references using MiTCR v1.1. The analysis was limited to V-J combinations with a frequency above 0.0001, which together covered 99.2% of repertoires. For each V-J combination, a TCR clonal expansion and chaos score was defined as the ratio of F50 clonal expansion to chaos observed in the TCRdist matrix. Features were reduced by Welch's t-statistics and random forest to about a dozen V-J combinations, which fed a naive Bayes classifier. The Morisita-Horn index was used to measure how similar the thyroid and blood repertoires were. The public sequencing data were trimmed at Q25 with fastp and processed into clonotypes with MiXCR by TCRdb, which kept only in-frame beta chains. Identical CDR3 proteins give one entry, which carries the most common genes and DNA. Here the V and J calls rest on TCRdb's processing, not on the authors' analysis. In this sample the table shows hundreds of thousands of distinct CDR3 sequences, 22% of which occur a single time. Together, the top ten hold more than 5.5% of the sample.

Relative to germline, V is 4 bases shorter and J is 2 bases shorter, with 11 bases between their ends. The CDR3, cysteine through phenylalanine, is 14 amino acids long. Just CDR3 DNA is preserved here, 42 bases in frame from base 1. Based on the germline V gene, the CDR1 and CDR2 sequences are SNHLY and FYNNEI. Stable hyperthyroidism was defined as no progression to ophthalmopathy within 18 months of follow-up. The hyperthyroidism patients were 18 to 65 years old and newly diagnosed, with a disease duration of less than 2 months. Patients were excluded if they had other autoimmune diseases, uncontrolled infections, pregnancy or lactation. Diagnosis was based on clinical symptoms, serum thyroxine, TRAb, thyroid ultrasound and orbital computed tomography. Ficoll-Paque density gradient centrifugation was used to isolate PBMCs from 8 to 10 ml of fresh peripheral blood. Trizol reagent was used to extract the total RNA, and its quality was then checked on an Agilent 2100 Bioanalyzer.

The source is a woman aged 18-35 years with stable Graves' hyperthyroidism. Some clones in this sample may be carry-over from other donors' samples. Donor details come from another sample of the same person, matched by shared clones. The sample consisted of peripheral blood. The chain was built from TRBV2 and TRBJ1-2; no D segment can be confidently identified. CDR3 loop: CASSVFEGNYGYTF. The DNA sequence follows: TGTGCCAGCAGTGTATTCGAAGGAAACTATGGCTACACCTTC.